This T cell receptor (beta chain) was captured in a study of long-term antiretroviral therapy in people with HIV. Study-level findings and limits: Subsequent to ART, diversity was augmented yet persisted below that of transplant donor controls. The clones with expansion before ART were dominant in the repertoire at all time points. Narrower CDR3 length ranges marked HIV repertoires relative to controls.

The V and J ends lost 3 bases and 7 bases, in that order; junction bases with no gene match: 7. The CDR3 runs 15 residues. Germline lookup yields CDR1 SGHRS and CDR2 YFSETQ. Details on this clone: Its target is unknown.

Survey level was the resolution at which the v3.0 immunoSEQ assay ran. Here immunoSEQ multiplex PCR was the method, and the copy in TCRdb shows in-frame clones only, minus some. The data contain 15,000 to 20,000 clones, 85% to 95% of them singletons. This TCR was sampled from a man aged 25 to 45 with HIV. Sequencing used unsorted PBMCs, obtained around 10 years after starting antiretroviral therapy. The genes are TRBV5-1 and TRBJ2-1; TRBD1 aligns across 10 bases. The CDR3 DNA is TGCGCCAGCAGCTCCTCCGGGACAGGGGAAAATGAGCAGTTCTTC. Its translation is CASSSSGTGENEQFF.